A single sample is the source of the 29 T cell receptor beta chains below, sequenced in a study of sequential checkpoint blockade in melanoma. Sequenced by immunoSEQ multiplex PCR; TCRdb stores in-frame clones only, minus some. The table shows some 11,000 clones, with 75% to 80% occurring only once. The sample's treatment: randomized to nivolumab then ipilimumab (arm A) or the reverse (arm B). Sample: CD8+ T cells sorted from blood (inferred from file names), taken from a patient given nivolumab and ipilimumab in sequence. Receptors originate from a human donor with melanoma.

The V and J genes are TRBV4-1 and TRBJ2-7; the match to TRBD1 covers 7 bases. The CDR3 runs 15 residues. V lost 4 bases, J lost 3 bases, and 9 bases stayed unmatched. The germline gives CDR1 MGHRA, CDR2 YSYEKL. The CDR3 region is CASSLMTGSHYEQYF. The CDR3 DNA reads TGCGCCAGCAGCCTCATGACAGGGAGCCACTACGAGCAGTACTTC.

V usage is TRBV11-2 and J usage is TRBJ1-1; no definite D call. The CDR3 sequence is 12 residues long. Trimming took off 1 base at V and 7 bases at J, with 7 bases between the two ends. The germline V gene encodes CDR1 SGHAT and CDR2 FQNNGV. This CDR3 reads CASSLGGLEAFF. The DNA for the CDR3 is TGTGCCAGCAGCTTAGGAGGCCTTGAAGCTTTCTTT.

The CDR3 nucleotides read TGTGCCAGCAGCCGGCGGGGGAACACTGAAGCTTTCTTT. Protein sequence: CASSRRGNTEAFF. The chain uses TRBV5-6 and TRBJ1-1; D remains ambiguous. In germline, CDR1 is SGHDT, CDR2 YYEEEE. The V end was cut by 4 bases, the J end by 1 base, with 8 bases between. The CDR3 is made up of 13 amino acids.

This clone has just a few counts. The chain joins TRBV4-3 to TRBJ1-2, with D perhaps matching TRBD1 (5 bases). V lost 0 bases and J 3 bases, leaving 11 bases between the germline ends. There are 15 residues in the CDR3. Germline CDR1 LGHNA, CDR2 YSLEER. This CDR3 is CASSQDPTGYYGYTF. The CDR3 nucleotides read TGCGCCAGCAGCCAAGATCCTACAGGTTACTATGGCTACACCTTC.

The sample holds one count of this clone. The chain couples TRBV10-3 to TRBJ2-1; 16 positions agree with TRBD2. The CDR3 totals 15 residues. From germline, CDR1 is ENHRY and CDR2 SYGVKD. V shed 6 bases and J 9 bases; nucleotides not matched to a gene: 5. The CDR3 nucleotides read TGTGCCATCAGAGGGACTAGCGGGGGGGCCGGTGAGCAGTTCTTC. Its translation: CAIRGTSGGAGEQFF.

The V call is TRBV4-2, the J call TRBJ2-7; maybe TRBD2 (6 bases). The germline CDR1 and CDR2 sequences are LGHNA and YNFKEQ. Trimming cost V 5 bases and J 9 bases, with 23 bases left between them. There are 15 residues in the CDR3. CDR3 in DNA: TGTGCCAGCAGCTTATTGGGGGGAAAATACGAGTGGCAGTACTTC. Translated: CASSLLGGKYEWQYF.

The chain is built from TRBV7-8 and TRBJ2-5; the match to TRBD2 covers 13 bases. Germline V gene sequence: CDR1 SGHVS, CDR2 FQNEAQ. CDR3 length equals 20 residues. The ends lost 6 bases at V and 5 bases at J; junction bases unmatched: 21. In DNA form, the CDR3 reads TGTGCCAGCAGGTTACTAGCGGGAGGGCCAGTTGATAGTCCTCAGGAGACCCAGTACTTC. As protein: CASRLLAGGPVDSPQETQYF.

The chain carries TRBV4-2 and TRBJ2-1; D is perhaps TRBD2 (6 bases). CDR3 size: 16 residues. V dropped 0 bases and J dropped 5 bases, with 14 bases sitting between them. Germline V CDR1 and CDR2: LGHNA, YNFKEQ. The CDR3 protein is CASSQEAGQGDNEQFF. CDR3 sequence (DNA): TGTGCCAGCAGCCAAGAGGCGGGGCAGGGAGACAATGAGCAGTTCTTC.

The chain links TRBV9 to TRBJ2-5; 7 bases match TRBD2. The DNA end is a closer match to TRBJ2-7, so the J assignment may be wrong. CDR1 is SGDLS, CDR2 YYNGEE, per germline. The CDR3 runs to 14 residues. CDR3 DNA sequence: TGTGCCAGCAGCGTAGGGGGGGGAATTATCGAGCAGTACTTC. Its protein is CASSVGGGIIEQYF.

This chain connects TRBV28 to TRBJ2-3; 10 nucleotides align to TRBD1. In germline, CDR1 is MDHEN, CDR2 SYDVKM. J gave up 4 bases and V 4 bases, and 14 bases lay outside the gene matches. The CDR3 covers 18 residues. Written as DNA, the CDR3 is TGTGCCAGCAGTTCACCTATAAGTAGGACAGGGGGACCAGATACGCAGTATTTT. It codes for CASSSPISRTGGPDTQYF.

The chain is built from TRBV30 and TRBJ1-5, with D hard to call. Per germline, CDR1 GTSNPN and CDR2 SVGIG (reference sequence). The germline V and J ends were trimmed by 3 bases and 6 bases, with 18 bases remaining between them. The CDR3 covers 15 residues. The CDR3: CAWSFGMTPFQPQHF. CDR3 sequence (DNA): TGTGCCTGGAGCTTCGGGATGACACCATTTCAGCCCCAGCATTTT.

This chain links TRBV6-6 with TRBJ2-7; TRBD1 might be the D (5 bases). V lost 0 bases, J lost 1 base, and 13 bases lay in between. CDR3 length: 16 residues. The V gene's germline CDR1 is MNHNY and CDR2 SVGAGI (reference sequence). CDR3 coding DNA: TGTGCCAGCAGTTACTCGGTAGGGGTCAAATCCTACGAGCAGTACTTC. Translated: CASSYSVGVKSYEQYF.

This rearrangement joins TRBV27 to TRBJ2-7, with 10 bases that match TRBD1. Trimming took 6 bases from V and 1 from J; bases not matched to a gene: 12. This CDR3 has 17 residues. Germline V gene data show CDR1 as MNHEY and CDR2 as SMNVEV (reference sequence). The CDR3 DNA is TGTGCCAGCAGCTCCAGATCCGGACAGGGGGGGTCCTACGAGCAGTACTTC. It yields the protein CASSSRSGQGGSYEQYF.

As DNA, the CDR3 is TGTGCCAGCAGCGTAAGCGGCAGTAACTATGGCTACACCTTC. Translated: CASSVSGSNYGYTF. The chain couples TRBV9 to TRBJ1-2; D not resolved. CDR3 size: 14 residues. Germline lookup yields CDR1 SGDLS and CDR2 YYNGEE. V was cut by 1 base and J by 1 base, with 8 bases left in between.

The genes are TRBV9 and TRBJ1-6; TRBD1 matches 10 bases. CDR1 and CDR2 (germline): SGDLS, YYNGEE. The J segment lost 10 bases and the V segment lost 3 bases, leaving 4 bases of the junction unmatched. CDR3 length: 14 amino acids. The CDR3 loop is CASSAGQGESPLHF. CDR3 in DNA: TGTGCCAGCAGCGCAGGACAGGGGGAATCACCCCTCCACTTT. Using reference TRBV9 and TRBJ1-6 for the parts outside the CDR3, the full variable domain is DSGVTQTPKHLITATGQRVTLRCSPRSGDLSVYWYQQSLDQGLQFLIQYYNGEERAKGNILERFSAQQFPDLHSELNLSSLELGDSALYFCASSAGQGESPLHFGNGTRLTVT.

The genes are TRBV7-9 and TRBJ2-7; tentatively, D is TRBD2 (6 bases). V shed 5 bases and J shed 7 bases, with 18 bases lying between them. This CDR3 has 14 amino acids. Per germline, CDR1 SEHNR and CDR2 FQNEAQ (reference sequence). CDR3 residues: CASSVPGENREQYF. The CDR3 coding sequence is TGTGCCAGCAGCGTACCGGGAGAAAATCGGGAGCAGTACTTC.

The J gene is TRBJ1-1, the V gene TRBV10-3, with 9 bases identical to TRBD1. This CDR3 region has 13 residues. CDR1 and CDR2 from the germline V gene are ENHRY and SYGVKD. V was pared by 7 bases and J by 5 bases, with 5 bases of the junction left unmatched. The CDR3 DNA reads as TGTGCCATCACCGAGACAGGGGGAACTGAAGCTTTCTTT. Translation gives CAITETGGTEAFF.

V and J are TRBV7-3 and TRBJ2-6; no firm D call. Germline V gene lookup returns CDR1 SGHTA and CDR2 FQGTGA. The V gene lost 2 bases and the J gene lost 0 bases, with 11 bases spanning the gap. CDR3 length equals 17 residues. This CDR3 is CASSLFPLSSGANVLTF. The CDR3 coding sequence is TGTGCCAGCAGCTTATTTCCCCTGTCCTCTGGGGCCAACGTCCTGACTTTC.

This sequence joins TRBV7-9 and TRBJ2-7; 7 nucleotides align to TRBD2. Looked up from germline, CDR1 is SEHNR and CDR2 is FQNEAQ (reference sequence). V shed 0 bases and J 4 bases; nucleotides not matched to a gene: 3. The CDR3 consists of 14 residues. The CDR3 sequence: CASSLALLAYEQYF. CDR3 nucleotide sequence: TGTGCCAGCAGCTTAGCCCTACTAGCGTACGAGCAGTACTTC.

The chain recombines TRBV4-1 with TRBJ1-5; D is ambiguous. CDR1 and CDR2 from the germline V gene are MGHRA and YSYEKL. Trimming stripped 2 bases from V and 4 bases from J, with 12 bases between. The CDR3 loop spans 15 amino acids. CDR3 bases: TGCGCCAGCAGCCAATTGGAGTTTGGGAATCAGCCCCAGCATTTT. It specifies CASSQLEFGNQPQHF.

This clone was seen a single time. The chain uses TRBV5-1 and TRBJ2-1; 11 bases agree with TRBD1. The V gene's germline CDR1 is SGHRS and CDR2 YFSETQ. Trimming removed 9 bases from V and 3 bases from J; junction bases left unmatched: 5. This CDR3 has 14 amino acids. The CDR3 loop is CATKGQGGYNEQFF. The CDR3 bases are TGCGCCACCAAGGGACAGGGGGGCTACAATGAGCAGTTCTTC.

The chain combines TRBV6-4 with TRBJ2-6, with a tentative D call TRBD1 (6 bases). Germline V lookup: CDR1 MRHNA, CDR2 SNTAGT. This CDR3 is 16 amino acids long. V was pared by 2 bases and J by 0 bases, with 8 bases between. CDR3 nucleotides: TGTGCCAGCAGTGACGGGACAAGCTCTGGGGCCAACGTCCTGACTTTC. Amino acid sequence: CASSDGTSSGANVLTF.

The rearrangement links TRBV6-5 to TRBJ2-2, with 8 bases identical to TRBD2. This CDR3 comprises 16 residues. Germline V lookup: CDR1 MNHEY, CDR2 SVGAGI. V was pared by 4 bases and J by 0 bases, with 4 bases of the junction left unmatched. The CDR3 DNA follows: TGTGCCAGCAGTTTTAGCGGGACCGCGAACACCGGGGAGCTGTTTTTT. It translates to CASSFSGTANTGELFF.

The chain carries TRBV6-4 and TRBJ2-3, with 8 bases matching TRBD1. This CDR3 region has 17 residues. The V gene end was trimmed by 0 bases and the J gene end by 1 base; junction bases not matched to a gene: 6. Germline V gene data show CDR1 as MRHNA and CDR2 as SNTAGT. DNA of the CDR3: TGTGCCAGCAGTGACTCGGTCGAGACAGGGGGCACAGATACGCAGTATTTT. Protein sequence: CASSDSVETGGTDTQYF.

This chain links TRBV15 with TRBJ2-1; TRBD2 matches at 8 bases. Germline values: CDR1 LNHNV, CDR2 YYDKDF (reference sequence). With V trimmed by 3 bases and J by 5 bases, 9 bases remained unmatched. This CDR3 region has 16 residues. CDR3 DNA sequence: TGTGCCACCAGCAGGGTACTAGCGGCGGACGACAATGAGCAGTTCTTC. Its protein is CATSRVLAADDNEQFF.

The chain links TRBV7-9 to TRBJ2-7; the match to TRBD2 covers 7 bases. This CDR3 spans 15 amino acids. The germline V gene has CDR1 SEHNR and CDR2 FQNEAQ (reference sequence). Trimming took 1 base from V and 6 from J; bases not matched to a gene: 9. The CDR3 protein is CASSLVLPGLPEQYF. The DNA for the CDR3 is TGTGCCAGCAGCTTAGTGCTACCGGGACTACCCGAGCAGTACTTC.

The rearrangement links TRBV18 to TRBJ2-7, with a tentative D call TRBD2 (5 bases). The CDR3 sequence is 13 residues long. Per the germline V gene, CDR1 is KGHSH and CDR2 is LQKENI. The V end lost 3 bases, the J end lost 3 bases, and 9 bases lay between the germline ends. The CDR3 region is CASSPGSGYEQYF. The CDR3 DNA reads TGTGCCAGCTCACCGGGGAGCGGCTACGAGCAGTACTTC.

This chain joins TRBV19 and TRBJ1-5, with a weak D call TRBD1 (6 bases). This CDR3 is 14 amino acids long. Trimming shortened V by 10 bases and J by 0 bases, and 13 bases separated the two germline ends. From germline, CDR1 is LNHDA and CDR2 SQIVND (reference sequence). Here the CDR3 DNA reads TGTGCCACAGGGACAACTTATAGCAATCAGCCCCAGCATTTT. It translates to CATGTTYSNQPQHF.

CDR3 nucleotide sequence: TGTGCCTGGAGTCCCACCCGGGACAGGTTCTTTTGGCATGGCTACACCTTC. Amino acids: CAWSPTRDRFFWHGYTF. This chain links TRBV30 with TRBJ1-2; 8 nucleotides line up with TRBD1. Germline trimming cut 2 bases from V and 6 bases from J; bases unmatched to any gene: 17. CDR1 and CDR2 from the germline V gene are GTSNPN and SVGIG (reference sequence). This CDR3 has 17 amino acids.